What follows describes a single T cell receptor beta chain. Its antigen is not yet known. Qualities for individual bases were not recorded, and no much larger clone is one base off. This entry is derived from a study of CD8 T cells in Susac syndrome (dated by TCRdb to 2018 to 2020). Regarding the complete study: Of the Susac syndrome patients who were sequenced, eight or nine were in clinical remission while 5 or 6 had clinically active disease. At blood withdrawal, Susac syndrome patients were either therapy-naive, taking corticosteroids (in some cases with IVIg as well), or taking IVIg alone. Whether CD8+ T cell activation and differentiation in Susac syndrome was antigen driven was tested using repertoire sequencing. Clonality of the CD8+ T cell repertoire was compared between more than 10 healthy donors, some 14 Susac syndrome patients and 15 multiple sclerosis patients. Results the study describes overall, beyond this receptor: The TCR sequencing and HLA analysis was acknowledged to have included a relatively small number of individuals. Looking at Susac-specific public clones, the researchers identified some 16 in the total CD8+ repertoire and roughly 5 in the CD8+ TEMRA repertoire. CD8+ repertoires in Susac syndrome showed clonal expansion, which was highest in CD8+ TEMRA cells and was greater in clinically active patients than in remitting patients.

High-throughput TCR beta sequencing profiled peripheral blood CD8+ and CD4+ T cells from healthy donors, Susac syndrome patients and multiple sclerosis patients. The Susac syndrome patients fulfilled recently defined diagnostic criteria for either definite or probable disease. CD8+ TEMRA cells were enriched by FACS, while bulk CD8+ and CD4+ T cells were purified by magnetic negative isolation. Blood was collected in EDTA tubes and processed within 24 hours, with PBMCs isolated through density gradient centrifugation. PBMCs destined for TCR sequencing were cryopreserved in liquid nitrogen and later thawed in a 37 °C water bath. The sorted or isolated CD4+, CD8+ and CD8+ TEMRA cells reached a purity of at least 90%. RNA was extracted using the RNeasy kit, and about 0.45 to 1 ug of the RNA was reverse transcribed with random hexamers. TCR beta CDR3 regions were amplified with the immunoSEQ multiplex PCR assay covering 54 Vbeta and 13 Jbeta segments. PCR amplification bias was corrected by using a synthetic template baseline for primer optimization and computational correction. As for how the authors treated the data: Reads were annotated to V, D and J genes per IMGT and analyzed with immunoSEQ Analyzer, keeping only productive sequences. Clonality was calculated as one minus the Shannon entropy normalized by log2 of the number of productive unique sequences. For each patient and control, public and private clones were evaluated within the 100 most prevalent clones. Susac-specific clones were defined as absent from healthy and MS cohorts, some 1,000 published viral clones and other ImmuneACCESS disease sequences. The raw public reads went through TCRdb reprocessing: fastp at Q25, MiXCR clone calling, in-frame beta chains kept. Here each entry gathers all rows of one CDR3 protein and keeps the most common genes and DNA. None of the V and J calls come from the authors' own analysis; TCRdb made them. The sample has about 80,000 distinct CDR3 sequences on record, approximately 96% of them singletons. The ten largest make up roughly 0.4% of the sample.

The trim is 7 bases for V and 4 bases for J, with a gap of 7 bases between the germline ends. The CDR3 spans 11 residues, from the cysteine through the phenylalanine. This entry keeps only the CDR3 DNA: 33 bases, framed from base 1. Reading the germline V gene gives CDR1 SNHLY and CDR2 FYNNEI. The TCR originated in a human donor with Susac syndrome. The rearrangement combines TRBV2 with TRBJ2-5; the D region may be TRBD1 or TRBD2, each matching 6 bases equally. Sequences were obtained from CD8+ T cells from PBMCs. The DNA reads TGTGCCAGCAAGGGGGGAGAGACCCAGTACTTC. This codes for CASKGGETQYF.